This TCR beta chain came from a study of Tregs in tolerant kidney transplant recipients. TCRdb keeps only in-frame clones here, not all; method: immunoSEQ multiplex PCR. The sample lists tens of thousands of clones; about 83% were seen once. Unstimulated regulatory T cells (CD4+CD25+CD127-), CD4+CD25- non-regulatory cells, CD4 and CD8 cells were FACS-sorted from thawed PBMCs. Germline V CDR1 and CDR2: MNHNY, SVGAGI (reference sequence). The V gene lost 5 bases and the J gene lost 1 base, with 17 bases spanning the gap. The CDR3 is 16 residues long. The sequence came from a human donor in good health. The V and J genes are TRBV6-6 and TRBJ1-2, with D unclear. The material sequenced was CD4+ T cells from blood. The CDR3 DNA is TGTGCCAGCAGTGCCCCGGTACGGAAAAATAACTATGGCTACACCTTC. Protein product: CASSAPVRKNNYGYTF.